The present T cell receptor (beta chain) was sequenced within a study of regulatory T cells in long-lasting Graves disease. Overall study: Recently diagnosed Graves' patients had received antithyroid drugs for under 3 months.

The CDR3 totals 17 residues. Germline V CDR1 and CDR2: KGHDR, SFDVKD. This sample's time point: newly diagnosed GD, antithyroid drugs for less than 3 months. PBMC RNA served as the TCR library source. Sequencing libraries for TCR beta were prepared with iRepertoire HTBI primers and Arm-PCR of CDR3 regions. Authors' analysis steps: Gene usage covered 50 to 75 TRBV and 13 to 15 TRBJ segments. TCRdb recomputed calls from the multiplex PCR reads with MiXCR, one row per CDR3 protein. These V and J calls originate from TCRdb's pipeline instead of the authors' own analysis. This sample has roughly 420,000 distinct CDR3 sequences, with 15% to 20% found just once. This clonotype was observed a few times. A read error may produce the germline difference seen at one junction end. These same data were also listed under a study on T cells in Graves' hyperthyroidism and ophthalmopathy. From that report: Blood also contained most expanded thyroid clonotypes above 0.001.

Sequences were derived from peripheral blood mononuclear cells (PBMCs), sampled at new diagnosis, from a patient treated with antithyroid drugs. The clonotype originates from a woman aged 18-29 years with Graves disease. This chain joins TRBV24-1 and TRBJ2-1; 10 bases match TRBD2. The chain's CDR3 is CATNDWASGSSYNEQFF. The CDR3 nucleotides are TGTGCCACCAATGATTGGGCTAGCGGGAGCTCCTACAATGAGCAGTTCTTC.